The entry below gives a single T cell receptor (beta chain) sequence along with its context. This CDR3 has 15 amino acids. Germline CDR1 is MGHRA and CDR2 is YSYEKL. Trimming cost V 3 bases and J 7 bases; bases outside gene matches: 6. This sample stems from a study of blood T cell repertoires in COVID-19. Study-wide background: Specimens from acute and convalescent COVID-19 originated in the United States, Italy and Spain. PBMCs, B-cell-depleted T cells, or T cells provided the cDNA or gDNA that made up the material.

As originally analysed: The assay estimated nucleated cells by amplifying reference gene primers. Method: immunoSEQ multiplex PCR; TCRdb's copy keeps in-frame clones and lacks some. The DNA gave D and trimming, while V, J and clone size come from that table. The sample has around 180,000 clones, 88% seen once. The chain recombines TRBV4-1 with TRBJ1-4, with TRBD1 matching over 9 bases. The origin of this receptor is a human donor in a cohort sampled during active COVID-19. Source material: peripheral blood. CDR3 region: CASSQTGTGFEKLFF. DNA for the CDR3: TGCGCCAGCAGCCAGACCGGGACAGGGTTTGAAAAACTGTTTTTT.